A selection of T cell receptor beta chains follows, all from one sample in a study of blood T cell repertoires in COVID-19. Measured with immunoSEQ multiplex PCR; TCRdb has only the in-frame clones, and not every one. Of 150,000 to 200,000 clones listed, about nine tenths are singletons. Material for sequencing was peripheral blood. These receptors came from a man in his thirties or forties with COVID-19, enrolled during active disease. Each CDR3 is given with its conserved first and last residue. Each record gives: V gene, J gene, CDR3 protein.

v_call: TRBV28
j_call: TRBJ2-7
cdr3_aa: CASSSYGTGIEYEQYF

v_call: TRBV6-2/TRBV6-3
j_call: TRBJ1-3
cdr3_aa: CASSLYGTDGNTIYF

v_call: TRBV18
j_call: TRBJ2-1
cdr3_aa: CASSPTSQGRNEQFF

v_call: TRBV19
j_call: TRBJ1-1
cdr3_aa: CASSMGRTEAFF

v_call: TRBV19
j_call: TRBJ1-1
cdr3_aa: CASRDRGQNEAFF

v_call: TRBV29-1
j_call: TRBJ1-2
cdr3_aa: CSVEEYPLSSNYGYTF

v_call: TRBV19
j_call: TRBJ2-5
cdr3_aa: CASSSWDRGDETQYF

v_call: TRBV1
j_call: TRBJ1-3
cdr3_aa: CTSSQVGVSGNTIYF

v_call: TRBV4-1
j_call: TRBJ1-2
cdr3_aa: CASSQGQGAHYGYTF

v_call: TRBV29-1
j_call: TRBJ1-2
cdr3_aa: CSVEKDRENYGYTF

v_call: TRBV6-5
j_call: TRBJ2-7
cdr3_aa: CASSYTPGQSYEQYF